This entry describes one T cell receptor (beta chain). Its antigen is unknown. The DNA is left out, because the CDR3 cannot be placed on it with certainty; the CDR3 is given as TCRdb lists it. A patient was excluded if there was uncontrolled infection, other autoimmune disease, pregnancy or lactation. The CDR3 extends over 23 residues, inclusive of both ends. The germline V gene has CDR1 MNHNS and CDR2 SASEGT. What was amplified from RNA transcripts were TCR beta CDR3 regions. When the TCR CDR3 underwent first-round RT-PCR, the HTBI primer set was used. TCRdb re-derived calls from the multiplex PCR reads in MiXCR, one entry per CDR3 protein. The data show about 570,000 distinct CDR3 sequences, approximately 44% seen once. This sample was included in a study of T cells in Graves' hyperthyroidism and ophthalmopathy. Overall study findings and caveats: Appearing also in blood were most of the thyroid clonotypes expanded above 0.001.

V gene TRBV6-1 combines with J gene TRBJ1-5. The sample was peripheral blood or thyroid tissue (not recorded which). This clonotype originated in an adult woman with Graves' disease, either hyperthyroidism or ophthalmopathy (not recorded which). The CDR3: CATSDPRDTDGEKLFFGSGTQHF.